This TCR beta chain was found in a study of T cell repertoires in cytomegalovirus infection (dated by TCRdb to the late 2010s). In terms of the full investigation: Because public TCR beta signatures pointed to carriage of CMV infection together with the matching HLA type, the HLA type of each donor mattered for the analysis. Points the paper makes about the study in general: Cumulative frequency of public TCR beta family members discriminated carriers of CMV infection plus the relevant HLA type in this cohort and an independent roughly 320-donor cohort. The ex vivo response was dominated by HLA-C-restricted CMV-specific TCR beta clonotypes, which also provided the single most frequent clonotype in two of eight donors.

The germline V gene yields SNHLY for CDR1 and FYNNEI for CDR2. The cysteine opens and the phenylalanine closes a CDR3 of 13 amino acids. Only the CDR3 DNA stays, 39 bases, in frame from base 1. V lost 6 bases and J lost 6 bases; the stretch between them is 11 bases long. The sequencing machine was an Illumina HiSeq 1500. Using fastp trimming at Q25 and MiXCR clonotype assembly, TCRdb reanalyzed the public sequencing data and kept in-frame beta chains. CDR3 protein sequences are deduplicated, and each keeps its most common genes and DNA. Across this sample there are around 440,000 distinct CDR3 sequences, with about 10% seen only once. The top ten constitute roughly 10% of the sample. This clonotype was seen repeatedly, ten times or more. Its antigen is not yet known. No base qualities exist here, and no much larger clone lies one base off it.

The sequence joins TRBV2 to TRBJ1-4, with the D gene too uncertain to name. Source material: PBMCs. The source of this sequence is a human donor in good health (CMV status not recorded). Some clones in this sample may be carry-over from other donors' samples. The nucleotides read TGTGCCAGCAGCGGTTCCGGTGATGAAAAACTGTTTTTT. Its product reads: CASSGSGDEKLFF.